These 15 T cell receptor beta chains came from one sample sequenced in a study of shared clonotypes between healthy human individuals. The protocol was immunoSEQ multiplex PCR, while the TCRdb copy is restricted to in-frame clones and leaves out a portion. This table has over a million clones, roughly 96% appearing once. The source material was naive CD4+ T cells sorted from blood. Described subset: CD45RA+ positively selected. The source of these receptors is a man younger than 40 in good health.

This clone was seen a handful of times. The V and J genes are TRBV7-3 and TRBJ2-1, with 10 nucleotides matching TRBD2. The junction had 11 bases not matched to a gene; V was cut back by 6 bases and J by 6 bases. CDR1 and CDR2 (germline): SGHTA, FQGTGA. The CDR3 is 16 residues long. The CDR3 DNA reads as TGTGCCAGCAGTCCCACCGGGACTAGCGCGACCAATGAGCAGTTCTTC. Translation gives CASSPTGTSATNEQFF. The variable domain in full, with the rest retrieved from reference TRBV7-3 and TRBJ2-1, is GAGVSQTPSNKVTEKGKYVELRCDPISGHTALYWYRQSLGQGPEFLIYFQGTGAADDSGLPNDRFFAVRPEGSVSTLKIQRTERGDSAVYLCASSPTGTSATNEQFFGPGTRLTVL.

This clone was seen only once. The chain employs TRBV7-2 and TRBJ2-3; 12 bases match TRBD2. The CDR3 has 16 residues. Germline V gene lookup returns CDR1 SGHTA and CDR2 FQGNSA. Unmatched junction bases numbered 6, after V lost 4 bases and J lost 4 bases. In DNA, the CDR3 is TGTGCCAGCAGCTGGACTAGCGGGATAGTGGCAGATACGCAGTATTTT. Amino acid sequence: CASSWTSGIVADTQYF.

The chain carries TRBV10-1 and TRBJ2-3; TRBD1 aligns across 7 bases. The junction had 14 bases not matched to a gene; V was cut back by 8 bases and J by 0 bases. There are 17 residues in the CDR3. The germline gives CDR1 WNHNN, CDR2 SYGVQD (reference sequence). CDR3 DNA: TGCGCCAGCCGACCCTCACAGGGGAAAGGAAGCACAGATACGCAGTATTTT. Translation gives CASRPSQGKGSTDTQYF.

V usage is TRBV28 and J usage is TRBJ2-6; D not resolved. Germline V gene lookup returns CDR1 MDHEN and CDR2 SYDVKM. The CDR3 covers 13 residues. Trimming cost V 7 bases and J 2 bases, with 6 bases left between them. CDR3 sequence: CASTETGANVLTF. The CDR3, as DNA: TGTGCCAGCACAGAGACTGGGGCCAACGTCCTGACTTTC.

The chain couples TRBV4-2 to TRBJ1-1; 7 bases are a match to TRBD1. Trimming at V came to 0 bases and at J to 8 bases, leaving 9 bases not matched to a gene. Germline V gene data show CDR1 as LGHNA and CDR2 as YNFKEQ. The length of the CDR3 is 15 residues. The CDR3 is CASSQEGRGAKEAFF. CDR3 nucleotide sequence: TGTGCCAGCAGCCAAGAGGGCAGGGGGGCTAAGGAAGCTTTCTTT.

The chain joins TRBV5-1 to TRBJ2-3, with no clear D. This CDR3 is built from 15 residues. Germline V gene data show CDR1 as SGHRS and CDR2 as YFSETQ. V lost 6 bases and J 7 bases, leaving 21 bases between the germline ends. The CDR3 DNA is TGCGCCAGCACCGAAGGGCCTACTACCACCAATACGCAGTATTTT. Protein: CASTEGPTTTNTQYF.

This chain connects TRBV25-1 to TRBJ1-3; no definite D call. V shed 6 bases and J shed 0 bases, with 9 bases lying between them. The CDR3 spans 14 residues. Germline CDR1 MGHDK, CDR2 SYGVNS. This chain's CDR3 is CASREVGSGNTIYF. The CDR3 coding sequence is TGTGCCAGCAGGGAGGTGGGCTCTGGAAACACCATATATTTT.

The chain is built from TRBV5-1 and TRBJ1-1; maybe TRBD1 (6 bases). Trimming removed 0 bases at V and 5 bases at J, with 14 bases between. Germline lookup yields CDR1 SGHRS and CDR2 YFSETQ. CDR3 size: 15 residues. Written as DNA, the CDR3 is TGCGCCAGCAGCTTGGCCCACAGGGTGGAGACTGAAGCTTTCTTT. Translating gives CASSLAHRVETEAFF. Full variable domain (outside the CDR3, taken from reference TRBV5-1 and TRBJ1-1): KAGVTQTPRYLIKTRGQQVTLSCSPISGHRSVSWYQQTPGQGLQFLFEYFSETQRNKGNFPGRFSGRQFSNSRSEMNVSTLELGDSALYLCASSLAHRVETEAFFGQGTRLTVV.

The table lists this clone with a count of one. Other nucleotide sequences from this sample produce the same CDR3. This rearrangement joins TRBV7-9 to TRBJ2-3; D not resolved. This CDR3 contains 14 residues. Germline CDR1 is SEHNR and CDR2 is FQNEAQ (reference sequence). Deletions cut 0 bases from V and 3 bases from J, with 7 bases between. The CDR3 sequence is CASSLAGTTDTQYF. The CDR3 DNA is TGTGCCAGCAGCTTAGCGGGCACAACAGATACGCAGTATTTT.

The chain couples TRBV18 to TRBJ2-3; D may be TRBD2 (6 bases). CDR3 length: 16 amino acids. V lost 0 bases to trimming and J lost 3 bases, with 13 bases between them. The germline V gene has CDR1 KGHSH and CDR2 LQKENI. The DNA of the CDR3 is TGTGCCAGCTCACCACCTCTCGGGAGCGTAACAGATACGCAGTATTTT. This sequence encodes CASSPPLGSVTDTQYF.

The genes are TRBV6-5 and TRBJ2-3, with D unclear. CDR1 MNHEY and CDR2 SVGAGI come from the germline V gene. The length of the CDR3 is 15 residues. The V end lost 2 bases, the J end lost 1 base, and 10 bases lay between the germline ends. CDR3 amino acids: CASSYDWQRTDTQYF. The DNA for the CDR3 is TGTGCCAGCAGTTACGATTGGCAGCGCACAGATACGCAGTATTTT.

This rearrangement joins TRBV6-5 to TRBJ2-7, with TRBD2 matching over 9 bases. J lost 5 bases, V lost 6 bases, and 8 bases had no gene match. Germline CDR1 and CDR2: MNHEY and SVGAGI. This CDR3 is built from 14 residues. CDR3 sequence: CASRLAGRGDEQYF. Here the CDR3 DNA reads TGTGCCAGCAGACTAGCGGGCCGGGGGGACGAGCAGTACTTC.

The table lists this clone with a few counts. Other DNA sequences from this sample encode an identical CDR3 as well. J is TRBJ2-7 and V is TRBV20-1; D is unclear. CDR1 DFQATT and CDR2 SNEGSKA come from the germline V gene (reference sequence). V lost 3 bases to trimming and J lost 5 bases, with 5 bases between them. This CDR3 is built from 10 residues. The CDR3 DNA reads as TGCAGTGCTAGTATGGACGAGCAGTACTTC. Protein sequence: CSASMDEQYF.

The chain is built from TRBV27 and TRBJ2-5; D may correspond to TRBD1 or TRBD2 (5 bases each). Trimming took off 4 bases at V and 3 bases at J, with 18 bases between the two ends. Germline V gene sequence: CDR1 MNHEY, CDR2 SMNVEV (reference sequence). The CDR3 extends over 16 amino acids. The CDR3 sequence: CASSSLGRWGKETQYF. DNA of the CDR3: TGTGCCAGCAGTTCTCTTGGCCGTTGGGGGAAAGAGACCCAGTACTTC.

The chain carries TRBV6-5 and TRBJ2-7; 8 nucleotides match TRBD1. V shed 1 base, J shed 5 bases, and the junction held 7 bases outside the gene matches. This CDR3 contains 15 residues. Germline-derived CDR1 and CDR2 are MNHEY and SVGAGI. CDR3 loop: CASSYLQGAMNEQYF. Here the CDR3 DNA reads TGTGCCAGCAGTTACTTGCAGGGGGCGATGAACGAGCAGTACTTC.